The rows below give T cell receptor beta chains drawn from one sample of a study of CD8 T cells in ankylosing spondylitis. Via MiXCR, TCRdb re-called the 5' RACE reads, giving one row per CDR3 protein. The repertoire holds almost 250,000 distinct CDR3 sequences, with more than 25% as singletons. The source material was blood, either unsorted or a sorted T cell fraction (not recorded which). Receptors were obtained from a male donor with ankylosing spondylitis or in good health (not recorded which). CDR3s include the opening cysteine and the closing phenylalanine or tryptophan. Fields, in order: J gene, D gene, clone size, V gene, CDR3 protein, CDR3 DNA. D genes are given only for firm matches. Clone size is stated in some rows and not others, as once, few, many or a class when expanded.

j_call: TRBJ1-1; d_call: NA; clone_size: NA; v_call: TRBV5-1; cdr3_aa: CASSLEVGVSPAFF; cdr3_nt: TGCGCCAGCAGCTTGGAGGTTGGAGTCTCACCAGCTTTCTTT
j_call: TRBJ2-6; d_call: NA; clone_size: few; v_call: TRBV29-1; cdr3_aa: CSVPVGSGANVLTF; cdr3_nt: TGCAGCGTACCCGTGGGGTCTGGGGCCAACGTCCTGACTTTC
j_call: TRBJ2-3; d_call: TRBD1; clone_size: NA; v_call: TRBV20-1; cdr3_aa: CSARDRDRGTDTQYF; cdr3_nt: TGCAGTGCTAGAGACCGGGACAGGGGAACAGATACGCAGTATTTT
j_call: TRBJ2-1; d_call: NA; clone_size: NA; v_call: TRBV2; cdr3_aa: CASRRGLLNYNEQFF; cdr3_nt: TGTGCCAGCAGGAGGGGACTCCTTAACTACAATGAGCAGTTCTTC
j_call: TRBJ2-7; d_call: NA; clone_size: NA; v_call: TRBV25-1; cdr3_aa: CASSEGQATYEQYF; cdr3_nt: TGTGCCAGCAGTGAAGGTCAGGCTACCTACGAGCAGTACTTC
j_call: TRBJ2-5; d_call: NA; clone_size: NA; v_call: TRBV3-1; cdr3_aa: CASSQVRLQETQYF; cdr3_nt: TGTGCCAGCAGCCAGGTCCGGCTGCAAGAGACCCAGTACTTC
j_call: TRBJ2-1; d_call: NA; clone_size: NA; v_call: TRBV7-2; cdr3_aa: CASSFYRGLYNEQFF; cdr3_nt: TGTGCCAGCAGCTTCTACAGGGGACTCTACAATGAGCAGTTCTTC
j_call: TRBJ2-3; d_call: TRBD2; clone_size: NA; v_call: TRBV12-3/TRBV12-4; cdr3_aa: CASSLADGLAASDTQYF; cdr3_nt: TGTGCCAGCAGTTTAGCAGACGGACTAGCGGCCTCAGATACGCAGTATTTT
j_call: TRBJ2-1; d_call: TRBD2; clone_size: few; v_call: TRBV12-3/TRBV12-4; cdr3_aa: CASSFGAGGNNEQFF; cdr3_nt: TGTGCCAGCAGTTTTGGAGCGGGGGGTAACAATGAGCAGTTCTTC
j_call: TRBJ2-2; d_call: NA; clone_size: few; v_call: TRBV18; cdr3_aa: CASSTTGYTGELFF; cdr3_nt: TGTGCCAGCTCCACGACAGGCTACACCGGGGAGCTGTTTTTT
j_call: TRBJ2-3; d_call: TRBD2; clone_size: NA; v_call: TRBV20-1; cdr3_aa: CSANGGGPSYTQYF; cdr3_nt: TGCAGTGCTAATGGCGGGGGGCCCTCCTATACGCAGTATTTT
j_call: TRBJ2-5; d_call: NA; clone_size: NA; v_call: TRBV5-6; cdr3_aa: CASSWRGGSETQYF; cdr3_nt: TGTGCCAGCAGCTGGAGGGGGGGCAGTGAGACCCAGTACTTC
j_call: TRBJ2-1; d_call: TRBD2; clone_size: NA; v_call: TRBV2; cdr3_aa: CASTIGLENEQFF; cdr3_nt: TGTGCCAGCACCATAGGACTAGAGAATGAGCAGTTCTTC
j_call: TRBJ1-2; d_call: TRBD1; clone_size: many; v_call: TRBV10-3; cdr3_aa: CAISVDRDYGYTF; cdr3_nt: TGTGCCATCAGTGTCGACAGGGACTATGGCTACACCTTC
j_call: TRBJ2-7; d_call: NA; clone_size: NA; v_call: TRBV15; cdr3_aa: CATSSDASSYEQYF; cdr3_nt: TGTGCCACCAGCTCCGACGCTAGCTCCTACGAGCAGTACTTC
j_call: TRBJ2-7; d_call: NA; clone_size: NA; v_call: TRBV12-3/TRBV12-4; cdr3_aa: CASSSAPYEQYF; cdr3_nt: TGTGCCAGCAGCTCGGCCCCCTACGAGCAGTACTTC
j_call: TRBJ1-2; d_call: NA; clone_size: many; v_call: TRBV10-3; cdr3_aa: CAISERGFSGYTF; cdr3_nt: TGTGCCATCAGTGAACGGGGTTTCAGTGGCTACACCTTC
j_call: TRBJ2-3; d_call: TRBD2; clone_size: NA; v_call: TRBV12-3/TRBV12-4; cdr3_aa: CASSLGTSGGATQYF; cdr3_nt: TGTGCCAGCAGTTTAGGGACTAGCGGGGGGGCGACGCAGTATTTT
j_call: TRBJ2-5; d_call: TRBD1; clone_size: few; v_call: TRBV9; cdr3_aa: CASSVGQGSQETQYF; cdr3_nt: TGTGCCAGCAGCGTAGGACAGGGGTCACAAGAGACCCAGTACTTC
j_call: TRBJ1-1; d_call: NA; clone_size: NA; v_call: TRBV20-1; cdr3_aa: CSASMGGSGTEAFF; cdr3_nt: TGCAGTGCTAGTATGGGGGGCTCGGGCACTGAAGCTTTCTTT
j_call: TRBJ1-3; d_call: NA; clone_size: few; v_call: TRBV29-1; cdr3_aa: CSVAGRNSGNTIYF; cdr3_nt: TGCAGCGTTGCCGGAAGGAACTCTGGAAACACCATATATTTT
j_call: TRBJ2-1; d_call: TRBD2; clone_size: once; v_call: TRBV11-2; cdr3_aa: CASSLEGAGGAYNEQFF; cdr3_nt: TGTGCCAGCAGCTTAGAGGGCGCGGGGGGTGCCTACAATGAGCAGTTCTTC
j_call: TRBJ2-2; d_call: TRBD1; clone_size: NA; v_call: TRBV20-1; cdr3_aa: CSARRGGQGTGELFF; cdr3_nt: TGCAGTGCTAGAAGAGGGGGACAGGGAACCGGGGAGCTGTTTTTT
j_call: TRBJ1-2; d_call: NA; clone_size: NA; v_call: TRBV12-3/TRBV12-4; cdr3_aa: CASGSHSNYGYTF; cdr3_nt: TGTGCCAGCGGCAGTCACTCCAACTATGGCTACACCTTC
j_call: TRBJ2-3; d_call: NA; clone_size: few; v_call: TRBV9; cdr3_aa: CASSVLSGAISTDTQYF; cdr3_nt: TGTGCCAGCAGCGTATTGTCGGGGGCCATTAGCACAGATACGCAGTATTTT
j_call: TRBJ2-5; d_call: NA; clone_size: NA; v_call: TRBV28; cdr3_aa: CASSQWQGQETQYF; cdr3_nt: TGTGCCAGCAGCCAATGGCAGGGCCAAGAGACCCAGTACTTC
j_call: TRBJ2-5; d_call: TRBD2; clone_size: few; v_call: TRBV20-1; cdr3_aa: CSASSFGLAAGETQYF; cdr3_nt: TGCAGTGCTAGCTCTTTCGGACTAGCCGCGGGGGAGACCCAGTACTTC